This T cell receptor beta chain is drawn from a study of memory CD4+ T cells and cytomegalovirus serostatus. Some clones are missing from TCRdb's copy, which holds only in-frame ones; the method was immunoSEQ multiplex PCR. This table holds some 45,000 clones, 60% to 80% found once. The CDR3 totals 15 residues. The J segment lost 7 bases and the V segment lost 5 bases, leaving 12 bases of the junction unmatched. Germline V gene sequence: CDR1 SGHAT, CDR2 FQNNGV. This clone was picked up a small number of times. The sort gate was single viable CD3+CD4+CD8-CD45RO+ cells for memory CD4+ T cells. Positive selection with CD4 microbeads enriched total CD4+ T cells.

This clonotype originated in an adult in good health and CMV-seropositive. Sequencing was carried out using memory CD4+ T cells from blood. This sequence joins TRBV11-2 and TRBJ2-7; 9 bases match TRBD1. The CDR3 bases are TGTGCCAGCAGCCCCTACAGGGGGCGCGGCATGGAGCAGTACTTC. This translates into CASSPYRGRGMEQYF.